This T cell receptor (beta chain) was captured in a study of blood T cell repertoires in COVID-19 (dated by TCRdb to about 2020). The study in broad terms: Samples covering the acute and convalescent phases of COVID-19 were provided by collaborators in the United States, Italy and Spain. The material from the prospective study consisted of cDNA or gDNA derived from T cells, B-cell-depleted T cells, or PBMCs. Subjects who had been exposed to COVID-19, were actively infected with it, or had recovered from it provided the deeply sampled blood TCRbeta repertoires that made up the dataset. The repertoires were made available in a free public database intended to serve as a resource for research on the immune response to SARS-CoV-2. Samples were obtained from the ongoing ImmuneRACE study (first 160 participants) and from 1,254 subjects provided by 6 global collaborators. The sample metadata nearly always contained a de-identified subject ID, COVID-19 status, age in years and sex. Where HLA class I and class II types were available, the types were taken from metadata supplied by the sample provider, not from assay-based typing. General study outcomes and caveats: The quantity of clinical and demographic metadata differed by source and by participant and was supplied without curation.

The CDR3 goes from the cysteine to the phenylalanine over 15 residues. CDR3 DNA only is kept here, 45 bases in frame from base 1. A distance of 15 bases separates the germline ends of V and J, which lose 5 bases and 3 bases respectively. Per the germline V gene, MNHEY is the CDR1 and SVGEGT is the CDR2. TCRbeta CDR3 regions were amplified from genomic DNA using the immunoSEQ Assay, a bias-controlled multiplex PCR. The authors' analysis ran thus. Nucleated cell counts per sample were estimated from amplification of reference gene primers within the assay. Sequence reads were collapsed and filtered to measure the absolute abundance of every unique TCRbeta CDR3 rearrangement. For each sample, productive Simpson clonality was calculated as the square root of Simpson's diversity index across productive rearrangements. TCRdb mirrors the immuneACCESS table, restricted to in-frame sequences. Some clones are absent from its copies; in checked studies, under half trace to an unresolved V gene, and the reason for the others is unknown. That table gives V, J and clone size, and the DNA gave D and trimming. The sample table shows 50,000 to 85,000 clones, and about 80% are seen once. 8.5% to 10% of the sample is in the top ten clones.

Collaborating institutions collected whole blood in K2EDTA tubes following their own protocols. For TCRbeta analysis, collaborators shipped samples in one of three forms: frozen whole blood, isolated PBMCs, or DNA extracted from either of those sample types. This clone was seen a single time. Its antigen remains undetermined. No much larger clone is present one base from it, and per-base qualities are unavailable. The clonotype comes from a human donor in a cohort sampled during active COVID-19. Sample: peripheral blood. This receptor chain uses TRBV6-2 or TRBV6-3 and TRBJ2-3, with TRBD2 as a weak D call on 6 bases. The CDR3 region: CASSTGAGKTDTQYF. The sequence in DNA is TGTGCCAGCAGTACCGGGGCGGGGAAAACAGATACGCAGTATTTT.